This T cell receptor (beta chain) derives from a study of blood T cell repertoires in COVID-19 (dated by TCRdb to the early 2020s). For the study in its entirety: Collaborator samples came from the United States, Italy and Spain and covered acute and convalescent phases of COVID-19. The prospective study material was composed of cDNA or gDNA derived from T cells, B-cell-depleted T cells, or PBMCs. The dataset comprised deeply sampled blood TCRbeta repertoires from subjects exposed to, actively infected with, or recovered from COVID-19. A freely available public database, intended as a resource for researchers studying the immune response to SARS-CoV-2, is where the repertoires were released. Samples were obtained from the ongoing ImmuneRACE study (first 160 participants) and from about 1,300 subjects provided by 6 global collaborators. Sample metadata almost always included a de-identified subject ID, COVID-19 status, age in years and sex. HLA class I and class II types, where available, came from metadata supplied by the sample provider rather than from assay-based typing.

TCRbeta CDR3 regions were amplified from genomic DNA by means of the immunoSEQ Assay, a bias-controlled multiplex PCR. The source study handled its data this way. The number of nucleated cells in each sample was estimated by amplification of reference gene primers within the assay. Sequence reads were collapsed and filtered to measure the absolute abundance of every unique TCRbeta CDR3 rearrangement. For each sample, productive Simpson clonality was calculated by taking the square root of Simpson's diversity index across productive rearrangements. TCRdb took this table from immuneACCESS and kept in-frame rearrangements with V and J called. Such tables lack part of the clones; where checked against another copy, unresolved V genes explain under half of the gap, and the rest is unexplained. V and J calls and clone size are copied from that table; D and trimming were computed from the DNA. This sample holds about 180,000 clones; over 75% were observed only once. Around 7% of the sample goes to the ten largest clones.

The full study reports these points: The amount of clinical and demographic metadata varied by source and participant and was provided uncurated.

Details on this clone: Its antigen is unknown. Within one base of it there is no much larger clone, and no base qualities were kept.

Each collaborating institution followed its own protocols to collect whole blood in K2EDTA tubes. For TCRbeta analysis, collaborator samples were shipped as frozen whole blood, as isolated PBMCs, or as DNA extracted from either sample type. The source of this sequence is a man between 65 and 85 years old with active or convalescent COVID-19. Sequenced material: peripheral blood.

The CDR3 has the sequence CASKWTGGAGQPQHF. The bases read TGTGCCAGTAAATGGACAGGGGGCGCGGGTCAGCCCCAGCATTTT. The rearrangement combines TRBV19 with TRBJ1-5, with 11 middle bases fitting TRBD1. The germline V end is reduced by 7 bases and the J end by 6 bases; junction bases left unmatched: 8. The CDR3 spans 15 residues, from the cysteine through the phenylalanine. Here the CDR3 DNA is all that survives: 45 bases in frame from base 1. The germline V gene (reference sequence) sets CDR1 to LNHDA and CDR2 to SQIVND.